This T cell receptor (beta chain) appears in the sequencing data of a study of Ad26.COV2.S vaccination and SARS-CoV-2 variants. Study conclusions and caveats: The authors reported substantial breadth in spike-specific CD8+ and CD4+ T cell responses after vaccination. Placebo recipients trailed vaccine recipients in spike-specific TCR breadth. An underestimation of total T cell responses may have resulted from the TCR breadth and depth analyses.

Only in-frame clones appear in the TCRdb table, and some are missing; sequencing was by immunoSEQ multiplex PCR. The sample lists 300,000 to 400,000 clones, about 90% seen once, with around 4% in the top ten. With respect to this clone: Its specificity is not known.

Sequencing was performed on peripheral blood, taken after recovery from COVID-19. This clonotype was obtained from a human donor who had recovered from COVID-19.

The CDR3 DNA follows: TGCGCCAGCAGCTTACTACCGGGACTAGCGGGGCAAGAGACCCAGTACTTC. Translating it yields CASSLLPGLAGQETQYF. This chain uses TRBV5-1 with TRBJ2-5, with 13 bases that match TRBD2. Germline trimming cut 2 bases from V and 2 bases from J; bases unmatched to any gene: 6. The CDR3 contains 17 residues. Germline V gene sequence: CDR1 SGHRS, CDR2 YFSETQ.